Each of the 21 T cell receptor beta chains below was sequenced from the same sample in a study of cytomegalovirus exposure and HLA in healthy donors. Both 60 Vbeta primers and 13 Jbeta primers went into the PCR. This table comes from immunoSEQ multiplex PCR, and its TCRdb copy is limited to in-frame clones, with some not included. This specimen shows 100,000 to 150,000 clones; the ten leading clones hold more than 0.9%. The sample comprised PBMCs. The receptors here all came from a man between 18 and 29 years old in good health and CMV-seronegative.

This chain's CDR3 is CAISLTSGGTDTQYF. The CDR3 DNA follows: TGTGCCATCAGTTTGACTAGCGGGGGCACAGATACGCAGTATTTT. The rearrangement joins TRBV10-3 to TRBJ2-3; 11 bases agree with TRBD2. Germline V gene data show CDR1 as ENHRY and CDR2 as SYGVKD. Trimming removed 5 bases from V and 1 base from J; junction bases left unmatched: 2. CDR3 length equals 15 residues.

V usage is TRBV30 and J usage is TRBJ2-7; 7 nucleotides align to TRBD1. Losses at the gene ends were 3 bases for V and 2 bases for J; bases not matched to a gene: 7. The CDR3 runs 14 residues. The germline gives CDR1 GTSNPN, CDR2 SVGIG (reference sequence). The chain's CDR3 is CAWSQTGLPYEQYF. In DNA form, the CDR3 reads TGTGCCTGGAGCCAGACAGGGCTCCCCTACGAGCAGTACTTC.

The genes are TRBV6-1 and TRBJ2-7; 11 nucleotides line up with TRBD1. This CDR3 has 14 residues. CDR1 MNHNS and CDR2 SASEGT come from the germline V gene. V gave up 6 bases and J gave up 3 bases; unmatched junction bases: 4. The DNA for the CDR3 is TGTGCCAGCAGCGGGACAGGGGGTATCTACGAGCAGTACTTC. Translated, it gives CASSGTGGIYEQYF.

V usage is TRBV10-1 and J usage is TRBJ1-4, with D unresolved. Per the germline V gene, CDR1 is WNHNN and CDR2 is SYGVQD (reference sequence). V shed 1 base and J shed 8 bases, with 11 bases lying between them. The CDR3 is 14 amino acids. The CDR3: CASSEFGGVEKLFF. The CDR3 coding sequence is TGCGCCAGCAGTGAGTTCGGCGGGGTCGAAAAACTGTTTTTT.

The chain combines TRBV11-2 with TRBJ1-1; weak D call: TRBD1 (6 bases). From germline, CDR1 is SGHAT and CDR2 FQNNGV. CDR3 size: 13 residues. The V end was cut by 5 bases, the J end by 8 bases, with 15 bases between. CDR3 nucleotide sequence: TGTGCCAGCAGCCGATTTAGGGGGTCCGAAGCTTTCTTT. This translates into CASSRFRGSEAFF.

The chain couples TRBV6-5 to TRBJ1-4; 7 bases match TRBD1. Unmatched junction bases numbered 6, after V lost 5 bases and J lost 3 bases. The CDR3 has 15 residues. Germline assignment: CDR1 MNHEY and CDR2 SVGAGI. The CDR3 DNA sequence: TGTGCCAGCAGTCAGCCAGGGGGAGCTAATGAAAAACTGTTTTTT. Translating it yields CASSQPGGANEKLFF.

V usage is TRBV6-5 and J usage is TRBJ1-2, with 10 bases fitting TRBD1. This CDR3 comprises 14 residues. V was clipped by 0 bases and J by 7 bases; unmatched bases: 2. Germline V gives CDR1 MNHEY, CDR2 SVGAGI. CDR3 region: CASSYSTGGSGYTF. The CDR3 DNA reads as TGTGCCAGCAGTTACTCGACAGGGGGCAGTGGCTACACCTTC.

Concerning this clone: Distinct nucleotide sequences in the sample also encode this CDR3. The gene calls are TRBV6-4 and TRBJ2-3; D possibly corresponds to TRBD2 (7 bases). This CDR3 contains 15 residues. The germline V gene has CDR1 MRHNA and CDR2 SNTAGT. The V and J ends lost 0 bases and 2 bases respectively, with 9 bases between them. The CDR3 nucleotides read TGTGCCAGCAGTGACTCGGGGGGGGCCACAGATACGCAGTATTTT. Amino acid sequence: CASSDSGGATDTQYF.

The rearrangement uses TRBV5-1 and TRBJ2-3; 8 bases fit TRBD1. The CDR3 contains 14 residues. The ends lost 5 bases at V and 8 bases at J; junction bases unmatched: 10. Germline loops: CDR1 SGHRS, CDR2 YFSETQ. The CDR3 DNA reads as TGCGCCAGCAGTCCTGGACAGGGTTCAGGTACGCAGTATTTT. Its translation: CASSPGQGSGTQYF.

This chain connects TRBV12-5 to TRBJ2-5; D possibly corresponds to TRBD1 (5 bases). The germline V and J ends were trimmed by 2 bases and 4 bases, with 14 bases remaining between them. Looked up from germline, CDR1 is LGHNT and CDR2 is FRNRAP. The CDR3 spans 15 residues. CDR3 residues: CASGLFSRAGETQYF. CDR3 bases: TGTGCTAGTGGTTTGTTCTCCAGGGCCGGAGAGACCCAGTACTTC.

The DNA for the CDR3 is TGTGCCAGTAGTAGAAACGAGCTCTCCTACGAGCAGTACTTC. Translated: CASSRNELSYEQYF. This chain joins TRBV19 and TRBJ2-7; D gene unclear. The CDR3 loop spans 14 amino acids. With 4 bases removed from V and 0 bases from J, the gap between germline ends came to 10 bases. Germline lookup yields CDR1 LNHDA and CDR2 SQIVND (reference sequence).

This chain links TRBV5-1 with TRBJ1-5, with 7 bases that match TRBD1. Germline CDR1 reads SGHRS; CDR2 reads YFSETQ. The junction had 3 bases not matched to a gene; V was cut back by 0 bases and J by 3 bases. This CDR3 comprises 15 residues. The CDR3 DNA reads TGCGCCAGCAGCTTGGATGGACAGGTCAATCAGCCCCAGCATTTT. Protein product: CASSLDGQVNQPQHF.

The V gene is TRBV7-7, the J gene TRBJ1-3; D gene ambiguous. The CDR3 totals 13 residues. Germline CDR1 is SSHAT and CDR2 is FNYEAQ (reference sequence). Trimming pared 1 base from V and 7 bases from J, leaving 8 bases between. The CDR3 DNA reads TGTGCCAGCAGCTTAGGGCCTTTTAACACCATATATTTT. Translated, it gives CASSLGPFNTIYF.

The chain links TRBV27 to TRBJ1-5, with TRBD1 identical over 7 bases. V shed 5 bases, J shed 0 bases, and the junction held 4 bases outside the gene matches. The CDR3 contains 15 residues. Germline V gives CDR1 MNHEY, CDR2 SMNVEV (reference sequence). The CDR3 coding sequence is TGTGCCAGCAGTACGACAGGGTATAGCAATCAGCCCCAGCATTTT. This codes for CASSTTGYSNQPQHF.

This chain links TRBV5-4 with TRBJ1-1; 10 bases are shared with TRBD1. This CDR3 has 16 residues. The V gene's germline CDR1 is SGHNT and CDR2 YYREEE (reference sequence). V shed 3 bases and J 1 base; nucleotides not matched to a gene: 6. CDR3 coding DNA: TGTGCCAGCAGCTATCCGGGACAGGGGCGGAACACTGAAGCTTTCTTT. Its protein product is CASSYPGQGRNTEAFF.

The gene calls are TRBV19 and TRBJ1-2, with D perhaps matching TRBD1 (5 bases). Trimming took 0 bases from V and 3 from J, leaving 11 bases between them. Germline V gene sequence: CDR1 LNHDA, CDR2 SQIVND (reference sequence). There are 15 residues in the CDR3. The CDR3 DNA is TGTGCCAGTAGTATAGAGCCTCAAGGGGACTATGGCTACACCTTC. Its translation: CASSIEPQGDYGYTF.

The CDR3 nucleotides read TGTGCCAGTAGTATAGATTTCTCGTCTCTGGGCAGGGAGGACACTGAAGCTTTCTTT. Its protein product is CASSIDFSSLGREDTEAFF. The chain combines TRBV19 with TRBJ1-1; D is perhaps TRBD1 (5 bases). CDR1 and CDR2 (germline): LNHDA, SQIVND (reference sequence). This CDR3 is 19 amino acids long. Trimming took 0 bases from V and 3 from J, leaving 23 bases between them.

V gene TRBV6-5 combines with J gene TRBJ1-3, with D tentatively TRBD1 (5 bases). Trimming took off 6 bases at V and 0 bases at J, with 12 bases between the two ends. CDR3 length: 15 residues. From germline, CDR1 is MNHEY and CDR2 SVGAGI. CDR3 loop: CASRGVTDSGNTIYF. The CDR3 DNA sequence: TGTGCCAGCAGAGGGGTTACCGACTCTGGAAACACCATATATTTT.

V usage is TRBV7-9 and J usage is TRBJ1-2, with 11 bases that match TRBD1. The length of the CDR3 is 15 residues. V lost 3 bases to trimming and J lost 4 bases; unmatched junction nucleotides: 4. CDR1 is SEHNR, CDR2 FQNEAQ, per germline (reference sequence). The CDR3 protein is CASSFGQGASYGYTF. CDR3 coding DNA: TGTGCCAGCAGCTTCGGACAGGGGGCTAGCTATGGCTACACCTTC.

V and J are TRBV30 and TRBJ2-7; 7 nucleotides line up with TRBD2. The junction had 11 bases not matched to a gene; V was cut back by 0 bases and J by 3 bases. CDR3 length: 16 residues. The germline V gene encodes CDR1 GTSNPN and CDR2 SVGIG (reference sequence). DNA for the CDR3: TGTGCCTGGAGTGTACTATGGGGGGGAAGGTACTACGAGCAGTACTTC. Residues: CAWSVLWGGRYYEQYF.

In DNA, the CDR3 is TGTGCCAGTAGCGGACAGGGCCGGCGTCAGCCCCAGCATTTT. It encodes CASSGQGRRQPQHF. The chain couples TRBV19 to TRBJ1-5, with 8 bases that match TRBD1. The V gene end was trimmed by 6 bases and the J gene end by 6 bases; junction bases not matched to a gene: 7. The CDR3 spans 14 residues. Germline V gene data show CDR1 as LNHDA and CDR2 as SQIVND (reference sequence).